This T cell receptor (beta chain) is drawn from a study of human T cells and chemical hapten exposure. As for time point: patch test 1, 2 weeks after DPC sensitization. The treatment was: therapeutic diphenylcyclopropenone sensitization with weekly scalp DPC. Suited to DPC and affected by alopecia, the donors ranged from 18 to 70 years old. The CDR3 extends over 12 amino acids. Germline loops: CDR1 ENHRY, CDR2 SYGVKD. Trimming removed 6 bases at V and 2 bases at J, with 8 bases between. TCRdb ran MiXCR on the RACE reads and lists one entry per CDR3 protein. The sample includes 95,000 to 150,000 distinct CDR3 sequences, roughly 13% of them seen just once. This clonotype has only a few counts.

This receptor was taken from a man younger than 30 with alopecia areata. Some clones in this sample may be carry-over from other donors' samples. The chain uses TRBV10-3 and TRBJ2-7; D remains ambiguous. The starting material was whole blood, obtained in connection with sensitization to the hapten diphenylcyclopropenone (DPC). The CDR3 spells CAIRDGPYEQYF. In nucleotides, the CDR3 is TGTGCCATCAGAGACGGCCCCTACGAGCAGTACTTC.